This T cell receptor beta chain was captured by sequencing in a study of T cell repertoires and HLA-DP antigens. Regarding the study as a whole: The CD4+ repertoire was not split into naive and memory.

This clone was observed a single time. Its specificity is not known. Per germline, CDR1 SGHKS and CDR2 YYEKEE (reference sequence). Losses at the gene ends were 4 bases for V and 0 bases for J; bases not matched to a gene: 10. This CDR3 region has 18 residues. Primers targeted 54 TRBV and 13 TRBJ segments. Each pre-culture CD4+ sample aimed for hundreds of thousands of T cell genomes at deep resolution. Sequencing was performed with immunoSEQ multiplex PCR; in TCRdb, only in-frame clones are kept and a portion is missing. The sample holds about 120,000 clones, more than 85% seen once. The sequenced material came from CD4+ T cells from PBMCs. The clonotype comes from a woman between 18 and 30 years old in good health and CMV-seronegative. The chain employs TRBV5-5 and TRBJ1-5; 10 bases are a match to TRBD1. CDR3 amino acids: CASSREWTGGYSNQPQHF. CDR3 in DNA: TGTGCCAGCAGCCGTGAGTGGACAGGGGGGTATAGCAATCAGCCCCAGCATTTT.